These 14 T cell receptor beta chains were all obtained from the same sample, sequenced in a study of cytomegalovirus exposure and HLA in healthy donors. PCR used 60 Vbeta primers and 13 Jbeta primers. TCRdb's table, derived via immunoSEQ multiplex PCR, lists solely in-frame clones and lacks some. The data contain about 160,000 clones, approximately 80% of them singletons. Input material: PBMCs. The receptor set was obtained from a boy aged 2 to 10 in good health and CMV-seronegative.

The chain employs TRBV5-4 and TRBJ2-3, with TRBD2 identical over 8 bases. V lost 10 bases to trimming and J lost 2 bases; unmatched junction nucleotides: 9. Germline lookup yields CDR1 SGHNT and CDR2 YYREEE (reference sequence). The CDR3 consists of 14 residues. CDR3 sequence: CAVGAGAITDTQYF. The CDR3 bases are TGTGCCGTGGGAGCGGGGGCTATCACAGATACGCAGTATTTT.

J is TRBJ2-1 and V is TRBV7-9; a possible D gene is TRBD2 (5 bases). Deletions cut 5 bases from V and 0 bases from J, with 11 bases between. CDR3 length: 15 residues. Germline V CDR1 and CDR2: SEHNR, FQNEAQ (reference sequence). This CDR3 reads CASSTYRGSYNEQFF. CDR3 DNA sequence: TGTGCCAGCAGCACATATCGGGGCTCCTACAATGAGCAGTTCTTC.

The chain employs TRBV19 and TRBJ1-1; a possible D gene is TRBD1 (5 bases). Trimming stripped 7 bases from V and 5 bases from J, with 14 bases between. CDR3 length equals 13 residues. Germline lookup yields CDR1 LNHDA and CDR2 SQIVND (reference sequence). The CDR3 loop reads CASNAGKVTEAFF. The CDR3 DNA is TGTGCCAGTAACGCAGGGAAGGTAACTGAAGCTTTCTTT.

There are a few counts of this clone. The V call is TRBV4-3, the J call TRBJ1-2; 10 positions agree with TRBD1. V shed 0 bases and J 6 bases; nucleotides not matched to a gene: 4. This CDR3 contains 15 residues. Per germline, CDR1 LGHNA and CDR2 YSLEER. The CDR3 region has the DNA TGCGCCAGCAGCCAAGACGACAGGGGGCAGGATGGCTACACCTTC. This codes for CASSQDDRGQDGYTF.

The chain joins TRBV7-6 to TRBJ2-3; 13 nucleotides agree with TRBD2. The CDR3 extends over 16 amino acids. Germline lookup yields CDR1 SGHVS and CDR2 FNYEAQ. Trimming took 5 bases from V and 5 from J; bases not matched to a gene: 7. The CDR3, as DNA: TGTGCCAGCAGCCTAACTAGCGGGGGGGCCAAAGATACGCAGTATTTT. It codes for CASSLTSGGAKDTQYF.

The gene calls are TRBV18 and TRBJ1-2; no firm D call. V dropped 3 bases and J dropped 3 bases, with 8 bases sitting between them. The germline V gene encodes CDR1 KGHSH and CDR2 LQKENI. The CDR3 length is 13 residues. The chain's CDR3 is CASSPIGYYGYTF. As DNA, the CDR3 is TGTGCCAGCTCACCGATCGGTTACTATGGCTACACCTTC.

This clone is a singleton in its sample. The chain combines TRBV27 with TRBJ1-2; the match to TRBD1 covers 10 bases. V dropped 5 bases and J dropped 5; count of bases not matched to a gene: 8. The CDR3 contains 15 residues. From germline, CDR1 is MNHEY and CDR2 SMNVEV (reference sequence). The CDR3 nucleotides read TGTGCCAGCAGTGGAACCGGGACAGGGGAATATGGCTACACCTTC. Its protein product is CASSGTGTGEYGYTF.

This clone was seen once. The CDR3 loop reads CASGLQGLAGVNEQFF. For the CDR3, the DNA is TGTGCTAGTGGTTTACAAGGACTAGCGGGGGTGAATGAGCAGTTCTTC. The genes are TRBV12-5 and TRBJ2-1; 13 bases are shared with TRBD2. Losses at the gene ends were 3 bases for V and 7 bases for J; bases not matched to a gene: 6. The CDR3 spans 16 residues. Germline CDR1 and CDR2: LGHNT and FRNRAP.

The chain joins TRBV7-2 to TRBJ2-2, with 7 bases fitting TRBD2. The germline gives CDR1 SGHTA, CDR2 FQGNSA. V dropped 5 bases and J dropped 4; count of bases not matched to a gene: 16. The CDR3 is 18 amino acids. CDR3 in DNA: TGTGCCAGCAGCCAAACCCTGCTGGGACTAAGGGGCACCGGGGAGCTGTTTTTT. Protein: CASSQTLLGLRGTGELFF. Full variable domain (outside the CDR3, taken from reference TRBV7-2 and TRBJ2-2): GAGVSQSPSNKVTEKGKDVELRCDPISGHTALYWYRQSLGQGLEFLIYFQGNSAPDKSGLPSDRFSAERTGGSVSTLTIQRTQQEDSAVYLCASSQTLLGLRGTGELFFGEGSRLTVL.

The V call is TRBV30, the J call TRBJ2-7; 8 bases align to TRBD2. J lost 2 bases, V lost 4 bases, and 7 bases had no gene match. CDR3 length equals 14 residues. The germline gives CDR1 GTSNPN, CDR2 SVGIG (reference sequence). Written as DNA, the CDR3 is TGTGCCTGGATGTCCGGAGCGGGAGCCTACGAGCAGTACTTC. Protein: CAWMSGAGAYEQYF.

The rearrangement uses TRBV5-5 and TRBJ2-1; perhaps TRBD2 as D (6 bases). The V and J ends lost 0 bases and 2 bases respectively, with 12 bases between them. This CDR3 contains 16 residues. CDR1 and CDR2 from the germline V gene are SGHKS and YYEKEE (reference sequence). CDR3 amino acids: CASSLDGGGTYNEQFF. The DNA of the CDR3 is TGTGCCAGCAGCTTGGACGGGGGAGGTACCTACAATGAGCAGTTCTTC.

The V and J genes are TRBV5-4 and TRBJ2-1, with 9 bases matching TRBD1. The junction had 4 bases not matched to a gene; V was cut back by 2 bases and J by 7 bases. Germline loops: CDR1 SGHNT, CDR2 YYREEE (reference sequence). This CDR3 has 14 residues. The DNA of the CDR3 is TGTGCCAGCAGCTTAAGTGGACAGGGGAATGAGCAGTTCTTC. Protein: CASSLSGQGNEQFF.

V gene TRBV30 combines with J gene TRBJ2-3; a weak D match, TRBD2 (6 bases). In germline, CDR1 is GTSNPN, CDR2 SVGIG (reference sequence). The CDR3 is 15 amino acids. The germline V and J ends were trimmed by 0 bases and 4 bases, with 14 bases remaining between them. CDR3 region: CAWSVLASGSDTQYF. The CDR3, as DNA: TGTGCCTGGAGTGTTCTAGCGTCAGGTTCAGATACGCAGTATTTT.

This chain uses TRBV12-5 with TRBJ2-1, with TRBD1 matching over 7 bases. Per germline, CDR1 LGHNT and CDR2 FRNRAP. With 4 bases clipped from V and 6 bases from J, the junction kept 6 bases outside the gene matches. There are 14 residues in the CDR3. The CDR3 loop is CASGSPTGRNEQFF. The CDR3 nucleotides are TGTGCTAGTGGTTCGCCGACAGGGCGCAATGAGCAGTTCTTC.